A single sample is the source of the 28 T cell receptor beta chains below, sequenced in a study of blood T cell repertoires in COVID-19. The data were produced by immunoSEQ multiplex PCR, yet TCRdb's version contains in-frame clones alone and is incomplete. The sample lists around 110,000 clones; approximately 90% were seen once. Sequenced material: peripheral blood. The origin of the receptors is a woman under 40 with acute or convalescent COVID-19.

The genes are TRBV10-1 and TRBJ2-7, with 9 bases lining up with TRBD1. Germline lookup yields CDR1 WNHNN and CDR2 SYGVQD (reference sequence). This CDR3 spans 14 amino acids. V lost 2 bases and J lost 3; bases outside the gene matches: 2. This chain's CDR3 is CASSEGQGIYEQYF. Here the CDR3 DNA reads TGCGCCAGCAGTGAGGGACAGGGGATCTACGAGCAGTACTTC.

The chain couples TRBV19 to TRBJ1-1; 10 bases line up with TRBD1. V was clipped by 5 bases and J by 6 bases; unmatched bases: 6. In germline, CDR1 is LNHDA, CDR2 SQIVND (reference sequence). The CDR3 loop spans 14 amino acids. The CDR3 is CASSSRDRGAEAFF. The CDR3, as DNA: TGTGCCAGTAGTTCCCGGGACAGGGGTGCTGAAGCTTTCTTT. Full variable domain (rest looked up from reference TRBV19 and TRBJ1-1): DGGITQSPKYLFRKEGQNVTLSCEQNLNHDAMYWYRQDPGQGLRLIYYSQIVNDFQKGDIAEGYSVSREKKESFPLTVTSAQKNPTAFYLCASSSRDRGAEAFFGQGTRLTVV.

The chain employs TRBV12-3 or TRBV12-4 and TRBJ1-1, with a tentative D call TRBD1 (5 bases). This CDR3 has 13 amino acids. V was cut by 5 bases and J by 4 bases, with 11 bases left in between. The CDR3 DNA is TGTGCCAGCAGTCGACGGGGGAGCACTGAAGCTTTCTTT. Translating gives CASSRRGSTEAFF.

V usage is TRBV24-1 and J usage is TRBJ2-1; possible D gene TRBD2, 5 bases. Between the trimmed V and J ends, which lost 1 base and 4 bases, there was a span of 13 bases. The CDR3 has 16 residues. In germline, CDR1 is KGHDR, CDR2 SFDVKD. The CDR3 coding sequence is TGTGCCACCAGTGATTTTAGCGCGGGTACTTACAATGAGCAGTTCTTC. Translated, it gives CATSDFSAGTYNEQFF.

This clone turned up a few times. This chain links TRBV28 with TRBJ2-3; D unresolved. Trimming removed 3 bases from V and 6 bases from J, with 4 bases in between. This CDR3 is 11 amino acids long. The germline V gene has CDR1 MDHEN and CDR2 SYDVKM. DNA for the CDR3: TGTGCCAGCAGTTTTCTGGATACGCAGTATTTT. As protein: CASSFLDTQYF.

The chain carries TRBV7-6 and TRBJ2-5; 8 bases agree with TRBD2. J gave up 5 bases and V 1 base, and 9 bases lay outside the gene matches. The CDR3 is 16 residues long. Germline assignment: CDR1 SGHVS and CDR2 FNYEAQ. The CDR3 loop is CASSLVGSGGWETQYF. DNA for the CDR3: TGTGCCAGCAGCTTAGTGGGGAGCGGGGGTTGGGAGACCCAGTACTTC.

The V call is TRBV5-6, the J call TRBJ2-3, with D tentatively TRBD2 (6 bases). This CDR3 is 16 amino acids long. Germline CDR1 is SGHDT and CDR2 is YYEEEE. Trimming took 1 base from V and 6 from J, leaving 18 bases between them. The CDR3: CASSLMLASRGDTQYF. The CDR3, as DNA: TGTGCCAGCAGCTTGATGCTGGCTTCCCGGGGGGATACGCAGTATTTT.

The chain couples TRBV28 to TRBJ2-2; 9 bases match TRBD1. The ends lost 9 bases at V and 5 bases at J; junction bases unmatched: 13. This CDR3 comprises 16 residues. Germline CDR1 MDHEN, CDR2 SYDVKM. DNA of the CDR3: TGTGCCAGTAAGAATCCGGGACAGGGTTTTACCGGGGAGCTGTTTTTT. It translates to CASKNPGQGFTGELFF.

The chain employs TRBV5-5 and TRBJ2-6, with 12 nucleotides matching TRBD1. Unmatched junction bases numbered 17, after V lost 7 bases and J lost 3 bases. The CDR3 contains 20 residues. Germline V gene lookup returns CDR1 SGHKS and CDR2 YYEKEE (reference sequence). CDR3 nucleotide sequence: TGTGCCAGCCTACCGGACTTTCGGGACAGGGGGCGTTTTGGGGCCAACGTCCTGACTTTC. This codes for CASLPDFRDRGRFGANVLTF.

V and J are TRBV7-2 and TRBJ2-7, with TRBD2 identical over 11 bases. The CDR3 totals 13 residues. Per germline, CDR1 SGHTA and CDR2 FQGNSA. V trimming: 7 bases; J trimming: 3 bases; junction bases outside the gene matches: 2. The chain's CDR3 is CASTLAGGYEQYF. DNA for the CDR3: TGTGCCAGCACGCTAGCGGGAGGCTACGAGCAGTACTTC.

The chain recombines TRBV7-9 with TRBJ1-2; TRBD1 might be the D (6 bases). The CDR3 totals 12 residues. Trimming stripped 5 bases from V and 4 bases from J, with 8 bases between. Germline V gene data show CDR1 as SEHNR and CDR2 as FQNEAQ (reference sequence). The CDR3 protein is CASSLDSYGYTF. CDR3 nucleotide sequence: TGTGCCAGCAGCCTGGACAGCTATGGCTACACCTTC.

This clone was seen once. The chain has TRBV27 and TRBJ1-1; the D is unclear. The V and J ends lost 2 bases and 10 bases respectively, with 17 bases between them. Germline V gene lookup returns CDR1 MNHEY and CDR2 SMNVEV (reference sequence). The CDR3 is made up of 14 amino acids. The CDR3 DNA sequence: TGTGCCAGCAGTTTAATAGCGGGGTTTAACGGAGCTTTCTTT. Translation: CASSLIAGFNGAFF.

The chain has TRBV7-3 and TRBJ2-2, with D maybe TRBD2 (6 bases). CDR1 SGHTA and CDR2 FQGTGA come from the germline V gene. Trimming shortened V by 8 bases and J by 5 bases, and 12 bases separated the two germline ends. This CDR3 comprises 13 residues. Here the CDR3 DNA reads TGTGCCAGCTCAATGGGGAGGACCGGGGAGCTGTTTTTT. This sequence encodes CASSMGRTGELFF.

DNA of the CDR3: TGTGCCATCAGTGAGTCAGCCAGCTGGGGCTCAGATACGCAGTATTTT. This translates into CAISESASWGSDTQYF. This chain uses TRBV10-3 with TRBJ2-3; the D gene is possibly TRBD1 (5 bases). Germline loops: CDR1 ENHRY, CDR2 SYGVKD. The CDR3 consists of 16 residues. V was shortened by 0 bases and J by 4 bases, with 14 bases between the two germline ends.

The chain uses TRBV15 and TRBJ1-2, with TRBD1 matching over 7 bases. The CDR3 has 13 amino acids. V lost 5 bases, J lost 4 bases, and 4 bases stayed unmatched. CDR1 is LNHNV and CDR2 is YYDKDF in the germline V gene (reference sequence). CDR3 coding DNA: TGTGCCACCAGCCCGGGGACAGTCTATGGCTACACCTTC. This translates into CATSPGTVYGYTF.

The chain couples TRBV27 to TRBJ1-1, with D possibly being TRBD1 (6 bases). Per germline, CDR1 MNHEY and CDR2 SMNVEV (reference sequence). There are 14 residues in the CDR3. V was cut by 6 bases and J by 1 base, with 12 bases left in between. The DNA for the CDR3 is TGTGCCAGCAGGGGCGGGGGGGCGAACACTGAAGCTTTCTTT. Translation gives CASRGGGANTEAFF.

The V and J genes are TRBV30 and TRBJ2-3, with D perhaps TRBD2 (6 bases). The CDR3 loop spans 16 amino acids. V lost 0 bases to trimming and J lost 3 bases, with 16 bases between them. CDR1 GTSNPN and CDR2 SVGIG come from the germline V gene (reference sequence). The CDR3 DNA reads as TGTGCCTGGAGTGTGCCGTCCACGGGGGAGACAGATACGCAGTATTTT. Amino acid sequence: CAWSVPSTGETDTQYF.

This sequence joins TRBV28 and TRBJ1-2, with 7 bases fitting TRBD1. Germline V gene data show CDR1 as MDHEN and CDR2 as SYDVKM. Germline trimming cut 4 bases from V and 1 base from J; bases unmatched to any gene: 12. The CDR3 extends over 17 amino acids. CDR3 nucleotide sequence: TGTGCCAGCAGTTACCTCAAGATGAGGGGGCTTAACTATGGCTACACCTTC. It translates to CASSYLKMRGLNYGYTF.

The chain joins TRBV7-9 to TRBJ1-6; D is perhaps TRBD1 (5 bases). V dropped 3 bases and J dropped 10 bases, with 16 bases sitting between them. From germline, CDR1 is SEHNR and CDR2 FQNEAQ (reference sequence). This CDR3 is 15 amino acids long. DNA for the CDR3: TGTGCCAGCAGCTTTGACAGAGGTTATGGATCACCCCTCCACTTT. Its protein is CASSFDRGYGSPLHF. Variable domain in full (rest from reference TRBV7-9 and TRBJ1-6): DTGVSQNPRHKITKRGQNVTFRCDPISEHNRLYWYRQTLGQGPEFLTYFQNEAQLEKSRLLSDRFSAERPKGSFSTLEIQRTEQGDSAMYLCASSFDRGYGSPLHFGNGTRLTVT.

V gene TRBV21-1 combines with J gene TRBJ2-2; TRBD1 is the table's D call and was not checked against the DNA. TRBV21-1 is a documented pseudogene. The CDR3 has 16 amino acids. The CDR3 DNA reads as TGTGCCAGCAGCAAAGGAGAAGGGGGCGTAACCGGGGAGCTGTTTTTT. Protein: CASSKGEGGVTGELFF.

V and J are TRBV5-4 and TRBJ1-1; 11 bases align to TRBD1. The CDR3 is 15 amino acids. CDR1 and CDR2 from the germline V gene are SGHNT and YYREEE (reference sequence). The trim removed 3 bases at V and 2 bases at J, leaving 3 bases unmatched. CDR3 protein: CASSWGTGGNTEAFF. The CDR3 DNA is TGTGCCAGCAGCTGGGGGACAGGGGGAAACACTGAAGCTTTCTTT.

This clone was observed a single time. This chain joins TRBV7-8 and TRBJ2-5; TRBD2 matches at 7 bases. CDR1 is SGHVS, CDR2 FQNEAQ, per germline. The CDR3 totals 16 residues. V trimming: 3 bases; J trimming: 1 base; junction bases outside the gene matches: 8. The chain's CDR3 is CASSFFLGGVQETQYF. DNA of the CDR3: TGTGCCAGCAGCTTCTTTCTGGGGGGGGTCCAAGAGACCCAGTACTTC. The entire variable domain, with the rest obtained from reference TRBV7-8 and TRBJ2-5, is as follows: GAGVSQSPRYKVAKRGQDVALRCDPISGHVSLFWYQQALGQGPEFLTYFQNEAQLDKSGLPSDRFFAERPEGSVSTLKIQRTQQEDSAVYLCASSFFLGGVQETQYFGPGTRLLVL.

Details on this clone: Mismatch with germline at one junction end may stem from a read error. Other DNA sequences within the sample encode an identical CDR3. CDR3 loop: CAISGGTDQNIQYF. The CDR3 DNA is TGTGCCATCAGTGGAGGGACAGACCAAAACATTCAGTACTTT. This chain links TRBV10-3 with TRBJ2-4; 7 bases match TRBD1. Germline assignment: CDR1 ENHRY and CDR2 SYGVKD. The CDR3 sequence is 14 residues long.

The chain combines TRBV19 with TRBJ2-7; possible D gene TRBD2, 6 bases. Germline-derived CDR1 and CDR2 are LNHDA and SQIVND (reference sequence). Trimming pared 3 bases from V and 12 bases from J, leaving 15 bases between. The CDR3 loop spans 12 amino acids. Here the CDR3 reads CASSMVGGTVYF. For the CDR3, the DNA is TGTGCCAGTAGTATGGTAGGCGGGACGGTGTACTTC. Together with reference TRBV19 and TRBJ2-7, the CDR3 gives the full variable domain: DGGITQSPKYLFRKEGQNVTLSCEQNLNHDAMYWYRQDPGQGLRLIYYSQIVNDFQKGDIAEGYSVSREKKESFPLTVTSAQKNPTAFYLCASSMVGGTVYFGPGTRLTVT.

The chain recombines TRBV3-1 (or the pseudogene TRBV3-2) with TRBJ2-3; tentative D call: TRBD1 (5 bases). CDR3 length equals 15 residues. Germline CDR1 LGHDT, CDR2 YNNKEL (reference sequence). Deletions cut 5 bases from V and 6 bases from J, with 18 bases between. The CDR3: CASSDQYRGRDTQYF. In DNA form, the CDR3 reads TGTGCCAGCAGCGACCAGTATAGGGGCCGGGATACGCAGTATTTT.

The rearrangement uses TRBV9 and TRBJ1-1; TRBD1 might be the D (6 bases). With 6 bases removed from V and 3 bases from J, the gap between germline ends came to 15 bases. Germline V gives CDR1 SGDLS, CDR2 YYNGEE. The CDR3 has 14 residues. CDR3 region: CASNPGRGDTEAFF. CDR3 nucleotides: TGTGCCAGCAACCCAGGGAGGGGGGACACTGAAGCTTTCTTT.

In nucleotides, the CDR3 is TGTGCCAGTAGTACGGGCTTGACTAGCGGAAGCACAGATACGCAGTATTTT. The encoded protein is CASSTGLTSGSTDTQYF. The chain links TRBV19 to TRBJ2-3; 9 bases agree with TRBD2. Germline CDR1 is LNHDA and CDR2 is SQIVND (reference sequence). J gave up 0 bases and V 4 bases, and 8 bases lay outside the gene matches. The CDR3 is 17 amino acids.

The genes are TRBV12-5 and TRBJ2-2; TRBD1 matches 9 bases. The V gene's germline CDR1 is LGHNT and CDR2 FRNRAP. This CDR3 has 16 amino acids. V was pared by 7 bases and J by 3 bases, with 9 bases of the junction left unmatched. CDR3 region: CASDIRTGGHTGELFF. CDR3 coding DNA: TGTGCTAGTGACATCCGCACAGGGGGCCACACCGGGGAGCTGTTTTTT.